This section outlines one TCR beta chain sequence together with its context. Generated by immunoSEQ multiplex PCR, the TCRdb table keeps only in-frame clones and is missing some. The repertoire holds approximately 230,000 clones, with roughly 90% as singletons. This sample is drawn from a study of blood T cell repertoires in COVID-19. Study in general: Samples came from the United States, Italy and Spain, spanning acute and convalescent COVID-19.

V was trimmed by 1 base and J by 6 bases, leaving 8 bases between them. The CDR3 has 13 residues. Germline loops: CDR1 SGHVS, CDR2 FNYEAQ. The sequence derives from a man younger than 45 who had recovered from COVID-19. Sequencing input: peripheral blood. V usage is TRBV7-6 and J usage is TRBJ2-3; no clear D. CDR3 nucleotide sequence: TGTGCCAGCAGCTTAGAGTTCCGGGATACGCAGTATTTT. Encoded protein: CASSLEFRDTQYF.